Listed below are T cell receptor beta chains from one sample, sequenced in a study of T-cell reconstitution after alpha-beta-depleted transplantation in children. Via MiXCR, TCRdb re-called the PCR reads, giving one row per CDR3 protein. The data hold 200,000 to 250,000 distinct CDR3 sequences, with about 11% observed a single time. The specimen was PBMCs from the stem cell graft donor, collected from the stem cell graft. These receptors originate from a human donor who donated a stem cell graft to a child with acute lymphoblastic leukemia. Each CDR3 is given with its conserved first and last residue. D genes are given only for firm matches. The size of a clone is reported for some rows only, either as once, few or many, or as a class for expanded clones.

d_gene: -; len: 16; abundance: many; v_gene: TRBV30; j_gene: TRBJ1-1; CDR3aa: CAWSVGSGTLFDKAFF; CDR3nt: TGTGCCTGGAGTGTCGGCTCCGGCACCCTTTTTGATAAAGCTTTCTTT
d_gene: -; len: 13; abundance: -; v_gene: TRBV6-6; j_gene: TRBJ1-4; CDR3aa: CASVPATNEKLFF; CDR3nt: TGTGCCAGCGTCCCAGCTACTAATGAAAAACTGTTTTTT
d_gene: TRBD1; len: 15; abundance: -; v_gene: TRBV28; j_gene: TRBJ2-5; CDR3aa: CASSLPTGRRETQYF; CDR3nt: TGTGCCAGCAGTTTACCGACAGGGCGCCGCGAGACCCAGTACTTC
d_gene: -; len: 14; abundance: many; v_gene: TRBV5-4; j_gene: TRBJ2-3; CDR3aa: CASRPVVNPDTQYF; CDR3nt: TGTGCCAGCAGGCCGGTCGTAAATCCAGATACGCAGTATTTT
d_gene: -; len: 15; abundance: few; v_gene: TRBV6-2/TRBV6-3; j_gene: TRBJ2-5; CDR3aa: CASSYGGGRQETQYF; CDR3nt: TGTGCCAGCAGTTACGGAGGGGGACGTCAAGAGACCCAGTACTTC
d_gene: TRBD1; len: 14; abundance: many; v_gene: TRBV5-1; j_gene: TRBJ1-2; CDR3aa: CASSRWDSGHGYTF; CDR3nt: TGCGCCAGCAGCCGATGGGACAGCGGGCATGGCTACACCTTC
d_gene: TRBD1; len: 17; abundance: many; v_gene: TRBV5-1; j_gene: TRBJ2-1; CDR3aa: CASSWMLGTGAGDEQFF; CDR3nt: TGCGCCAGCAGCTGGATGTTGGGGACAGGAGCTGGCGATGAGCAGTTCTTC
d_gene: -; len: 14; abundance: few; v_gene: TRBV27; j_gene: TRBJ2-7; CDR3aa: CASSLSSPTYEQYF; CDR3nt: TGTGCCAGCAGTTTGAGTTCTCCTACCTACGAGCAGTACTTC
d_gene: -; len: 12; abundance: -; v_gene: TRBV19; j_gene: TRBJ2-3; CDR3aa: CASRRGTDTQYF; CDR3nt: TGTGCCAGTAGAAGGGGGACAGATACGCAGTATTTT
d_gene: -; len: 13; abundance: many; v_gene: TRBV5-1; j_gene: TRBJ2-7; CDR3aa: CASSFRGPHEQYF; CDR3nt: TGCGCCAGCAGCTTCAGAGGGCCCCACGAGCAGTACTTC
d_gene: TRBD2; len: 16; abundance: many; v_gene: TRBV5-1; j_gene: TRBJ2-3; CDR3aa: CASSRRTGGSTDTQYF; CDR3nt: TGCGCCAGTTCCCGCCGGACGGGAGGGAGCACAGATACGCAGTATTTT
d_gene: -; len: 16; abundance: few; v_gene: TRBV27; j_gene: TRBJ2-3; CDR3aa: CASSLFPRKGTDTQYF; CDR3nt: TGTGCCAGCAGTTTATTCCCGAGGAAGGGCACAGATACGCAGTATTTT
d_gene: TRBD1; len: 16; abundance: many; v_gene: TRBV9; j_gene: TRBJ2-1; CDR3aa: CASSSRDRGLYNEQFF; CDR3nt: TGTGCCAGCAGCTCCAGAGACAGGGGCCTCTACAATGAGCAGTTCTTC
d_gene: -; len: 18; abundance: many; v_gene: TRBV11-1; j_gene: TRBJ2-1; CDR3aa: CASSPTLDPTSSYNEQFF; CDR3nt: TGTGCCAGCAGCCCCACCTTGGACCCTACGAGCTCCTACAATGAGCAGTTCTTC
d_gene: -; len: 13; abundance: many; v_gene: TRBV27; j_gene: TRBJ1-2; CDR3aa: CASSLFKGHGYTF; CDR3nt: TGTGCCAGCAGTTTATTCAAGGGTCATGGCTACACCTTC
d_gene: TRBD1; len: 13; abundance: many; v_gene: TRBV2; j_gene: TRBJ1-1; CDR3aa: CASKDRVITEAFF; CDR3nt: TGTGCCAGCAAGGACAGGGTGATTACTGAAGCTTTCTTT
d_gene: -; len: 11; abundance: many; v_gene: TRBV12-3/TRBV12-4; j_gene: TRBJ2-5; CDR3aa: CASSLVADQYF; CDR3nt: TGTGCCAGCAGTTTAGTGGCTGACCAGTACTTC